The T cell receptor beta chain described here comes from a study of a mutant IDH1 vaccine in newly diagnosed glioma. Specified time point: week 47, end of study. The content of each vaccine dose was 300 ug of mutant IDH1 20-mer peptide, and topical imiquimod accompanied it. In regard to this clone: Its antigen is as yet unknown.

The CDR3 is 14 amino acids. V shed 4 bases and J shed 2 bases, with 8 bases lying between them. The V gene's germline CDR1 is SNHLY and CDR2 FYNNEI. Produced via immunoSEQ multiplex PCR; TCRdb's table is partial and in-frame only. The sample has 13,000 or so clones, just over 75% seen once. The rearrangement links TRBV2 to TRBJ1-4; D might be TRBD1 (5 bases). The sample consisted of PBMCs, taken from a glioma patient whose treatment included an IDH1 peptide vaccine. This TCR was recovered from a woman aged 40 to 50 with glioma. Written as DNA, the CDR3 is TGTGCCAGCAGTGTGGGGGGTACTAATGAAAAACTGTTTTTT. Translated, it gives CASSVGGTNEKLFF. Complete variable domain (other parts from reference TRBV2 and TRBJ1-4): EPEVTQTPSHQVTQMGQEVILRCVPISNHLYFYWYRQILGQKVEFLVSFYNNEISEKSEIFDDQFSVERPDGSNFTLKIRSTKLEDSAMYFCASSVGGTNEKLFFGSGTQLSVL.